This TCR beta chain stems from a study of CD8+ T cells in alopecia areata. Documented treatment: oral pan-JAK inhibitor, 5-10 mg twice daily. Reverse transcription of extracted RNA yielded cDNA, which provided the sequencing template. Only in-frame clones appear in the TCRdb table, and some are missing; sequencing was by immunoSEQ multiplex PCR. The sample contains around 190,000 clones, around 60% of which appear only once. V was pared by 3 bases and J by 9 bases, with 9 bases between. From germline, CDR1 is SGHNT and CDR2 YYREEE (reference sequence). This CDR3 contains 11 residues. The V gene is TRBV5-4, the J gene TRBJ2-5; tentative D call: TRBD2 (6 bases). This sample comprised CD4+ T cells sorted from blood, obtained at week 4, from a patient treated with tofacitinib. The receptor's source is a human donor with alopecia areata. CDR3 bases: TGTGCCAGCAGCTCGTGGGAGGCCCAGTACTTC. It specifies CASSSWEAQYF.